This T cell receptor (beta chain) was recorded in a study of blood T cells in healthy people across ages. The study drew donors from healthy Caucasian individuals in Russia aged roughly 6 to 100. It was approximately 10 milliliters of peripheral blood that were drawn from each donor. Isolated per sample were at least 7 million PBMCs. The second PCR ran roughly 7 to 11 cycles with a sample-barcoded 5' primer and J-beta primers. Each CDR3 protein gets one entry after TCRdb re-called the 5' RACE reads with MiXCR. This sample has approximately 690,000 distinct CDR3 sequences; approximately 40% occur once, and the top ten carry about 30%. CDR1 is KGHSH and CDR2 is LQKENI in the germline V gene. The CDR3 runs 15 residues. V was pared by 3 bases and J by 1 base, with 6 bases of the junction left unmatched.

Sequenced: blood. This clonotype was obtained from an older man in good health. This chain joins TRBV18 and TRBJ2-7; TRBD1 matches at 7 bases. The CDR3 here is CASSPGTDSSYEQYF. The CDR3 nucleotides are TGTGCCAGCTCACCGGGGACAGATTCTTCCTACGAGCAGTACTTC.